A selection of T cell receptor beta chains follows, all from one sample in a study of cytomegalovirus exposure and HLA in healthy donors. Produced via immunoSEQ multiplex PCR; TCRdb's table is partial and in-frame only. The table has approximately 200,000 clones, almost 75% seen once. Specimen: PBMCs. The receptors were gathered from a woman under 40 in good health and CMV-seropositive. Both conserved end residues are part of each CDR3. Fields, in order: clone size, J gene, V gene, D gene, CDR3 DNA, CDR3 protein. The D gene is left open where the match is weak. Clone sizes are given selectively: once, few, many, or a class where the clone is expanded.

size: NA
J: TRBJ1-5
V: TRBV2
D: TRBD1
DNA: TGTGCCAGCAGTACAGGGGTTCTGGGCCAGCCCCAGCATTTT
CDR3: CASSTGVLGQPQHF

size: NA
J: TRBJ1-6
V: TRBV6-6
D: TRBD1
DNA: TGTGCCAGCAGCCGGGACAGGGTTGAGGATTCACCCCTCCACTTT
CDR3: CASSRDRVEDSPLHF

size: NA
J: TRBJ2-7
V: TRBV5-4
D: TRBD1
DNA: TGTGCCAGCAGCTTCTCCGGGACAGGGAGCTACGAGCAGTACTTC
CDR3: CASSFSGTGSYEQYF

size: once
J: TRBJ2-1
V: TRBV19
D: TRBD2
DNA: TGTGCCAGTAGGTGGGGGACTAGCGGGGTTTACAATGAGCAGTTCTTC
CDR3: CASRWGTSGVYNEQFF

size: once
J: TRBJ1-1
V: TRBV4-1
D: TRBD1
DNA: TGCGCCAGCAGCCAAGGACAGGGGGCGTCCACTGAAGCTTTCTTT
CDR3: CASSQGQGASTEAFF

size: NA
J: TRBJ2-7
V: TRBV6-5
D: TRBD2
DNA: TGTGCCAGCAGTCTAGCGGGAGGGAGCTACGAGCAGTACTTC
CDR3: CASSLAGGSYEQYF

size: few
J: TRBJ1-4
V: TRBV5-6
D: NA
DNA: TGTGCCAGCAGCTTAAGGCGGGAAAAACTGTTTTTT
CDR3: CASSLRREKLFF

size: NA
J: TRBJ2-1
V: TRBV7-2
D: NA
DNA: TGTGCCAGCAGCTTAGCGTTCCGGGAGCAGTTCTTC
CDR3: CASSLAFREQFF

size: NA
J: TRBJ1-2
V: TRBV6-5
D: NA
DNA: TGTGCCAGCAGTTCGCAGGGCTATGGCTACACCTTC
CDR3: CASSSQGYGYTF

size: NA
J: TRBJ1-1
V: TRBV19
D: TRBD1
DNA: TGTGCCAGTAGGAGACAGGGGGCTTACACTGAAGCTTTCTTT
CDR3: CASRRQGAYTEAFF

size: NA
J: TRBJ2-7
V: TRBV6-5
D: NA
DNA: TGTGCCAGCAGTTTCGGACTGGCCTACGAGCAGTACTTC
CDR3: CASSFGLAYEQYF

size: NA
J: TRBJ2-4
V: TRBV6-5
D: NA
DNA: TGTGCCAGCAGTTACTCGTTTGCTGGCAGCAAAAACATTCAGTACTTC
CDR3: CASSYSFAGSKNIQYF

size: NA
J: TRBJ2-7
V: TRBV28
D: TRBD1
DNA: TGTGCCAGCAGTAACTACAGGGGGCAGTACTTC
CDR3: CASSNYRGQYF

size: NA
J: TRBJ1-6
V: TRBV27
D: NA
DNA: TGTGCCAGCAGCCCTAGGGCCCGGGAGCCCCTCCACTTT
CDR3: CASSPRAREPLHF

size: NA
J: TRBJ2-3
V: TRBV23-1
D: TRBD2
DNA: TGCGCCAGCAGTAGCGGGAGGTCCGGAGATACGCAGTATTTT
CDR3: CASSSGRSGDTQYF

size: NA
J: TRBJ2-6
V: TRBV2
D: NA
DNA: TGTGCCAGCAGCGCGGGACGGAATTCTGGGGCCAACGTCCTGACTTTC
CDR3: CASSAGRNSGANVLTF

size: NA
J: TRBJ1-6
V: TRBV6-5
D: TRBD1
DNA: TGTGCCAGCAGTTACCGGCAGGGGGGCTCACCCCTCCACTTT
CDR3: CASSYRQGGSPLHF

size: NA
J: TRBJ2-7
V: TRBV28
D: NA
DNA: TGTGCCAGCTCTTCGAGCAGTTTAACCGTTTCGTCGGGTGAGCAGTACTTC
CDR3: CASSSSSLTVSSGEQYF

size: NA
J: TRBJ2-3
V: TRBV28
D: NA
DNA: TGTGCCAGCATCGGAGGGTCAGGACTTACAGATACGCAGTATTTT
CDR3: CASIGGSGLTDTQYF

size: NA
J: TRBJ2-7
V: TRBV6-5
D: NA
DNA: TGTGCCAGCAGTTACGGTGCAGGCCTCTCCTACGAGCAGTACTTC
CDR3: CASSYGAGLSYEQYF

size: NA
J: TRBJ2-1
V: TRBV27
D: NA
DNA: TGTGCCAGCAGTTCATCCGGGATCTCATCCCCCAATGAGCAGTTCTTC
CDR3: CASSSSGISSPNEQFF

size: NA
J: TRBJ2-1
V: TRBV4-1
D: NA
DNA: TGCGCCAGCAGCCAAGATACGCAGAGGAGCTCCTACAATGAGCAGTTCTTC
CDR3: CASSQDTQRSSYNEQFF

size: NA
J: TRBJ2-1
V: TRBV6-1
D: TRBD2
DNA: TGTGCCACTCGAAAGGGGGGCGGGGGGCATGAGCAGTTCTTC
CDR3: CATRKGGGGHEQFF

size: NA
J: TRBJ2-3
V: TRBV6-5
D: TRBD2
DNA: TGTGCCAGCAGTCCACTAGCGGGGGGGTCGGATACGCAGTATTTT
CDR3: CASSPLAGGSDTQYF

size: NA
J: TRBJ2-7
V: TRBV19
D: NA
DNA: TGTGCCAGTAGTCCCCCCCAGCGGAACTCCTACGAGCAGTACTTC
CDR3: CASSPPQRNSYEQYF

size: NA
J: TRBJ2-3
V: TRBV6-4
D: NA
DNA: TGTGCCAGCAGTGACTCGGAGGGTTTGACAGATACGCAGTATTTT
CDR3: CASSDSEGLTDTQYF

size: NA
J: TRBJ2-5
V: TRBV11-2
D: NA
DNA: TGTGCCAGCAGCCAAAAACAGGGCCAAGAGACCCAGTACTTC
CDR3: CASSQKQGQETQYF

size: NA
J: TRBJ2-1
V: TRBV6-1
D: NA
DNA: TGTGCCAGCAGTGATGGGAGAAGCTCCTACAATGAGCAGTTCTTC
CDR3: CASSDGRSSYNEQFF

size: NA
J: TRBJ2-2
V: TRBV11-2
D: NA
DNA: TGTGCCAGCAGCCACTTTAGGGGGAGGACAGGTACAAACACCGGGGAGCTGTTTTTT
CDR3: CASSHFRGRTGTNTGELFF

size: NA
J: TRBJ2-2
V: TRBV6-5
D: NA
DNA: TGTGCCAGCACCCCCTCCTTTAACACCGGGGAGCTGTTTTTT
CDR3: CASTPSFNTGELFF

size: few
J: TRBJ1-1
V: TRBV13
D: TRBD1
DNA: TGTGCCAGCAGCTTAGAAACAGGGGCTTTGCACACTGAAGCTTTCTTT
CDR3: CASSLETGALHTEAFF

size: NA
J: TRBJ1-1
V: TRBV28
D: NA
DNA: TGTGCCAGCAGTTTTTCAGGGAACACTGAAGCTTTCTTT
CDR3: CASSFSGNTEAFF

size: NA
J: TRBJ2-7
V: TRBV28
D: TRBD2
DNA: TGTGCCAGCAGCTATGGGACTAGCGGACTATACGAGCAGTACTTC
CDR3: CASSYGTSGLYEQYF

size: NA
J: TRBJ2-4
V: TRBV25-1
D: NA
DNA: TGTGCCAGCAGTGAATGTCAGGGCTTAAACATTCAGTACTTC
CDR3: CASSECQGLNIQYF

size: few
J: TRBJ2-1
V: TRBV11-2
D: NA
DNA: TGTGCCAGCAGCTCAGCAGGGGCGGGCTTTTACAATGAGCAGTTCTTC
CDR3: CASSSAGAGFYNEQFF

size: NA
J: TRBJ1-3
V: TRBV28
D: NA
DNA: TGTGCCAGCAGTCCTCCCCCGGGTATCGGTGCTGGAAACACCATATATTTT
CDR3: CASSPPPGIGAGNTIYF

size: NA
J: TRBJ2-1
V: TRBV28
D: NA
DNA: TGTGCCAGCAGTTCAGGGCAGGGTATAGGGGGTGAGCAGTTCTTC
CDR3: CASSSGQGIGGEQFF

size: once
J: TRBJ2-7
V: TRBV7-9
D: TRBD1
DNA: TGTGCCAGCAGCTTAGGACAGGGGGATGGCGAGTACTTC
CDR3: CASSLGQGDGEYF

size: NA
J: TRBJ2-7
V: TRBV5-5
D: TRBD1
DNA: TGTGCCAGCAGCTTTTCAGGACAGGCAAGCGAGCAGTACTTC
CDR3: CASSFSGQASEQYF

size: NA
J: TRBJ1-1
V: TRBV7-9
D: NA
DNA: TGTGCCAGCAGCACCGCAGGGATGGGCACTGAAGCTTTCTTT
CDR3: CASSTAGMGTEAFF

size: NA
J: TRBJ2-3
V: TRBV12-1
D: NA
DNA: TGTGCCAGCAGCTTCGATGAGCGGGATACTAGCACAGATACGCAGTATTTT
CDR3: CASSFDERDTSTDTQYF

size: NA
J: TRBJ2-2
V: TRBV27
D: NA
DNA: TGTGCCAGCAGTTCTCCAGGCCAGAACACCGGGGAGCTGTTTTTT
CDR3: CASSSPGQNTGELFF

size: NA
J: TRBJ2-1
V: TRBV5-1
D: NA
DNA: TGCGCCAGCATAAAGAGGGATTACAATGAGCAGTTCTTC
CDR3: CASIKRDYNEQFF

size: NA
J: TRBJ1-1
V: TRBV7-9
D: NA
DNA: TGTGCCAGCGGAATCGCGTCGGGGGTAAACACTGAAGCTTTCTTT
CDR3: CASGIASGVNTEAFF

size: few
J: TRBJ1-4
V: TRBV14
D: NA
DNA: TGTGCCAGCAGCCAAGGAACAGAACATGAAAAACTGTTTTTT
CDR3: CASSQGTEHEKLFF

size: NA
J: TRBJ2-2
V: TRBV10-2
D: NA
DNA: TGCGCCAGCAGCGAATTTCAAGGGGGTGGGGCCGGGGAGCTGTTTTTT
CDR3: CASSEFQGGGAGELFF

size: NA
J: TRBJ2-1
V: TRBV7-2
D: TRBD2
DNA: TGTGCCAGCAGCTTAACGGCGGGAGCTGGCAATGAGCAGTTCTTC
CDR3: CASSLTAGAGNEQFF

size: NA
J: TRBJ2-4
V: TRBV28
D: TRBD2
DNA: TGCGCGGGGGGCGCCAAAAACATTCAGTACTTC
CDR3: CAGGAKNIQYF